Below, 13 T cell receptor beta chains from the same sample are listed, as sequenced in a study of cytomegalovirus exposure and HLA in healthy donors. With 60 Vbeta and 13 Jbeta primers, the PCR was carried out. Profiled with immunoSEQ multiplex PCR; TCRdb holds only in-frame clones, not every one. The data contain under 200,000 clones, about 78% of them singletons. The sequenced material came from PBMCs. The source is a man between 40 and 49 years old in good health and CMV-seronegative.

This chain uses TRBV19 with TRBJ2-7; 9 positions match TRBD1. Germline trimming cut 3 bases from V and 6 bases from J; bases unmatched to any gene: 9. Germline CDR1 reads LNHDA; CDR2 reads SQIVND (reference sequence). The CDR3 runs 15 residues. CDR3 in DNA: TGTGCCAGTAGTATTAAAGGGACAGGGACGCTCGAGCAGTACTTC. Protein product: CASSIKGTGTLEQYF.

The chain employs TRBV10-3 and TRBJ1-1, with 7 nucleotides matching TRBD1. V lost 6 bases to trimming and J lost 4 bases; unmatched junction nucleotides: 5. From germline, CDR1 is ENHRY and CDR2 SYGVKD. The CDR3 covers 13 residues. CDR3 residues: CAISPAGGTEAFF. DNA of the CDR3: TGTGCCATCAGCCCGGCAGGGGGCACTGAAGCTTTCTTT.

In its sample, this clone was seen a few times. This chain joins TRBV12-5 and TRBJ1-2, with no clear D. V was cut by 0 bases and J by 8 bases, with 16 bases left in between. Germline CDR1 LGHNT, CDR2 FRNRAP. This CDR3 has 15 residues. CDR3 bases: TGTGCTAGTGGTTTGGTATTGGGCAGGAGGAGCGGCTACACCTTC. It yields the protein CASGLVLGRRSGYTF.

The CDR3 reads CASSGGNYGYTF. The DNA of the CDR3 is TGTGCCAGCAGCGGGGGGAACTATGGCTACACCTTC. The chain combines TRBV7-2 with TRBJ1-2, with D possibly being TRBD1 (5 bases). This CDR3 has 12 residues. Trimming pared 5 bases from V and 2 bases from J, leaving 6 bases between. Germline CDR1 and CDR2: SGHTA and FQGNSA.

This clone showed up just a few times. The chain links TRBV9 to TRBJ2-7; 7 bases are shared with TRBD2. CDR1 is SGDLS, CDR2 YYNGEE, per germline. V lost 0 bases and J lost 0; bases outside the gene matches: 3. The length of the CDR3 is 15 residues. The CDR3 reads CASSVDGGGSYEQYF. In DNA form, the CDR3 reads TGTGCCAGCAGCGTAGATGGGGGGGGCTCCTACGAGCAGTACTTC.

This sequence joins TRBV2 and TRBJ1-1, with D hard to call. V was clipped by 4 bases and J by 9 bases, with 6 bases between them. Germline loops: CDR1 SNHLY, CDR2 FYNNEI. The CDR3 covers 10 residues. Written as DNA, the CDR3 is TGTGCCAGCAGTGCGGGGAAAGCTTTCTTT. Protein product: CASSAGKAFF.

The rearrangement joins TRBV12-5 to TRBJ1-2; 7 bases map to TRBD1. Germline assignment: CDR1 LGHNT and CDR2 FRNRAP. V was clipped by 5 bases and J by 4 bases; unmatched bases: 1. CDR3 size: 12 residues. The DNA for the CDR3 is TGTGCTAGTGGTCGGGACAGCTATGGCTACACCTTC. This encodes CASGRDSYGYTF.

The J gene is TRBJ2-1, the V gene TRBV12-2; the D call of TRBD2 is as the table states it, not checked on the DNA. TRBV12-2 counts as a pseudogene. The CDR3 is 16 residues long. CDR3 in DNA: TGTGCAAGTCGCTCTGGGGCGGGGGCCAAAGACAATGAGCAGTTCTTC. Translating gives CASRSGAGAKDNEQFF.

The V and J genes are TRBV10-3 and TRBJ2-1; 9 bases are shared with TRBD1. The V and J ends lost 5 bases and 8 bases, in that order; junction bases with no gene match: 7. The length of the CDR3 is 14 residues. Germline V lookup: CDR1 ENHRY, CDR2 SYGVKD. As DNA, the CDR3 is TGTGCCATCAGTCACCCGGACAGGGGTTATGAGCAGTTCTTC. It specifies CAISHPDRGYEQFF.

The chain employs TRBV2 and TRBJ1-2, with 8 bases identical to TRBD1. The CDR3 totals 12 residues. Per the germline V gene, CDR1 is SNHLY and CDR2 is FYNNEI. V shed 8 bases, J shed 8 bases, and the junction held 7 bases outside the gene matches. CDR3 protein: CASRQGPVGYTF. CDR3 coding DNA: TGTGCCAGCCGACAGGGGCCGGTAGGCTACACCTTC. The entire variable domain, with the rest obtained from reference TRBV2 and TRBJ1-2, is as follows: EPEVTQTPSHQVTQMGQEVILRCVPISNHLYFYWYRQILGQKVEFLVSFYNNEISEKSEIFDDQFSVERPDGSNFTLKIRSTKLEDSAMYFCASRQGPVGYTFGSGTRLTVV.

The rearrangement uses TRBV7-9 and TRBJ1-1; D gene ambiguous. Germline lookup yields CDR1 SEHNR and CDR2 FQNEAQ (reference sequence). This CDR3 region has 14 residues. Trimming removed 7 bases from V and 1 base from J, with 13 bases in between. CDR3 loop: CASISGTQNTEAFF. DNA of the CDR3: TGTGCCAGCATCTCGGGTACGCAGAACACTGAAGCTTTCTTT.

This rearrangement joins TRBV27 to TRBJ2-3; 12 bases map to TRBD1. The V gene's germline CDR1 is MNHEY and CDR2 SMNVEV (reference sequence). The CDR3 is 17 residues long. Losses at the gene ends were 0 bases for V and 6 bases for J; bases not matched to a gene: 7. Here the CDR3 reads CASSLSSGTGGADTQYF. The CDR3 nucleotides read TGTGCCAGCAGTTTATCGTCTGGGACAGGGGGCGCGGATACGCAGTATTTT.

This chain joins TRBV18 and TRBJ2-3; 8 nucleotides line up with TRBD2. V gave up 6 bases and J gave up 5 bases; unmatched junction bases: 10. Germline assignment: CDR1 KGHSH and CDR2 LQKENI. The CDR3 extends over 15 amino acids. CDR3 region: CASSPMERGRDTQYF. CDR3 nucleotide sequence: TGTGCCAGCTCCCCCATGGAGCGGGGGAGAGATACGCAGTATTTT.